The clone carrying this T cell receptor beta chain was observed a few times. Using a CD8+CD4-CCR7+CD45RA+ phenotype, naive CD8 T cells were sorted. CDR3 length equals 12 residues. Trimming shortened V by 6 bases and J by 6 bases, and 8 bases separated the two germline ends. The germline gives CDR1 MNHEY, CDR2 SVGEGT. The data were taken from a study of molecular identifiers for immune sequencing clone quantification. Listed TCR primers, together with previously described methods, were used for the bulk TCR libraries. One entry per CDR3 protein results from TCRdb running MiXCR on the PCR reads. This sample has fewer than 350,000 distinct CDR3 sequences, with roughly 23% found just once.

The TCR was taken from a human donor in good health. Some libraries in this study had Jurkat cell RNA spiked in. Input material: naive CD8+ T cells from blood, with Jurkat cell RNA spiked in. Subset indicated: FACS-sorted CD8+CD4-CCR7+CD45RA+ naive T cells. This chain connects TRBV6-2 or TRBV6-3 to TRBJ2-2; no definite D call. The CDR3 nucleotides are TGTGCCAGCAGCCCTCCCCCCGGGGAGCTGTTTTTT. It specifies CASSPPPGELFF.